The rows below give T cell receptor beta chains drawn from one sample of a study of radiotherapy plus CTLA-4 blockade in lung cancer. This table comes from immunoSEQ multiplex PCR, and its TCRdb copy is limited to in-frame clones, with some not included. Among about 78,000 clones, approximately 83% were seen once, and the ten largest hold about 2%. The specimen comprised peripheral blood, sampled from a patient treated with radiotherapy plus ipilimumab. These receptors originate from a human donor with non-small cell lung cancer who had a partial response to radiotherapy plus ipilimumab. Each CDR3 is given with its conserved first and last residue. The order of the fields is V gene, D gene, J gene, clone size, CDR3 protein, CDR3 DNA. D genes are given only for firm matches. Clone size appears in some rows only: once, few, many, or a class for an expanded clone.

TRBV19,.,TRBJ1-2,.,CASSIEGFYGYTF,TGTGCCAGTAGTATTGAGGGCTTTTATGGCTACACCTTC
TRBV5-4,TRBD2,TRBJ2-1,.,CASSFGLAGGLEQFF,TGTGCCAGCAGCTTTGGACTAGCGGGAGGGCTTGAGCAGTTCTTC
TRBV5-1,.,TRBJ2-1,.,CASSDGVLAEKIQFF,TGCGCCAGCAGCGATGGTGTACTAGCCGAGAAGATCCAGTTCTTC
TRBV4-2,.,TRBJ2-3,once,CASSQDQLSTDTQYF,TGTGCCAGCAGCCAAGACCAGTTAAGCACAGATACGCAGTATTTT
TRBV28,.,TRBJ1-2,.,CASSQTGTKNYGYTF,TGTGCCAGCAGTCAAACCGGGACAAAGAACTATGGCTACACCTTC
TRBV4-2,TRBD2,TRBJ2-2,once,CASSLAGGPGTGELFF,TGTGCCAGCAGCCTGGCGGGAGGGCCGGGCACCGGGGAGCTGTTTTTT
TRBV7-3,TRBD2,TRBJ2-3,.,CASSSDRLAGATDTQYF,TGTGCCAGCAGCTCGGATCGACTAGCGGGAGCCACAGATACGCAGTATTTT
TRBV5-6,TRBD1,TRBJ1-1,.,CASSLQGARTEAFF,TGTGCCAGCAGCTTACAGGGGGCGCGCACTGAAGCTTTCTTT
TRBV19,TRBD1,TRBJ1-2,.,CASSTPSGQTYGYTF,TGTGCCAGTAGTACGCCCTCGGGACAGACCTATGGCTACACCTTC
TRBV5-4,.,TRBJ1-2,.,CASSLDLGDYGYTF,TGTGCCAGCAGCTTGGATCTGGGAGATTATGGCTACACCTTC
TRBV28,.,TRBJ2-1,.,CASSLQNPLGSNEQFF,TGTGCCAGCAGTCTCCAAAACCCCCTCGGGAGCAATGAGCAGTTCTTC
TRBV9,TRBD1,TRBJ1-1,.,CASSVGAGQGEAFF,TGTGCCAGCAGCGTAGGGGCGGGACAGGGTGAAGCTTTCTTT
TRBV28,.,TRBJ2-5,once,CASITSVGVGETQYF,TGTGCCAGCATCACCTCGGTAGGGGTTGGAGAGACCCAGTACTTC
TRBV7-8,.,TRBJ1-5,few,CASSPHAVTENQPQHF,TGTGCCAGCAGCCCTCATGCAGTGACGGAGAATCAGCCCCAGCATTTT
TRBV19,TRBD1,TRBJ1-2,.,CASSGRTGPDYGYTF,TGTGCCAGTAGTGGAAGGACAGGTCCCGACTATGGCTACACCTTC
TRBV19,.,TRBJ2-5,.,CASSISGFQETQYF,TGTGCCAGTAGTATTTCGGGGTTCCAAGAGACCCAGTACTTC
TRBV11-1,TRBD1,TRBJ1-3,.,CASSPPGQGPSGNTIYF,TGTGCCAGCAGCCCCCCCGGACAGGGTCCCTCTGGAAACACCATATATTTT
TRBV11-3,.,TRBJ2-1,.,CASSLLRGNEQFF,TGTGCCAGCAGCTTATTGCGGGGTAACGAGCAGTTCTTC
TRBV6-5,.,TRBJ2-1,.,CASSYSSVNEQFF,TGTGCCAGCAGTTACTCGAGCGTTAATGAGCAGTTCTTC
TRBV29-1,TRBD1,TRBJ1-6,.,CSVKTGYNSPLHF,TGCAGCGTTAAGACAGGGTATAATTCACCCCTCCACTTT